This T cell receptor (beta chain) comes out of a study of T cells in Graves' hyperthyroidism and ophthalmopathy. Exclusion criteria comprised uncontrolled infection, other autoimmune disease, pregnancy or lactation. In making diagnoses, clinical symptoms, serum thyroxine and TRAb, thyroid ultrasound and orbital computed tomography were all used. The TCR beta CDR3 regions underwent amplification using RNA transcripts as the source. The study used the HTBI primer set for a first-round RT-PCR of the TCR CDR3. TCRdb reanalysed the multiplex PCR reads using MiXCR and keeps one entry per CDR3 protein. Here the sample spans about 290,000 distinct CDR3 sequences, about 18% being singletons. Whole-study results and caveats: Most expanded thyroid clonotypes above 0.001 recurred in blood. Ophthalmopathy was told apart from stable hyperthyroidism by a 13 V-J model.

Ten or more counts support this clonotype. The target antigen is unknown. The sequence was collected from a woman between 55 and 75 years old with Graves' ophthalmopathy. Sequencing was performed on blood.

The chain's CDR3 is CASSEPGTGSGYTF. DNA for the CDR3: TGTGCCAGCAGTGAGCCCGGGACAGGGAGCGGCTACACCTTC. The chain is built from TRBV6-4 and TRBJ1-2; 9 bases are shared with TRBD1. Germline V gene data show CDR1 as MRHNA and CDR2 as SNTAGT. This CDR3 region has 14 residues. The ends lost 3 bases at V and 8 bases at J; junction bases unmatched: 7.